This passage covers 29 T cell receptor beta chains from one sample sequenced in a study of identifying expanded T cells in peripheral blood. TCRdb's copy holds only in-frame clones and misses some; the assay was immunoSEQ multiplex PCR. The data contain about 100,000 clones, around 88% of them singletons. Specimen: blood. All receptors derive from a person aged 18 to 75 in good health.

J is TRBJ1-5 and V is TRBV25-1; 10 nucleotides line up with TRBD1. This CDR3 comprises 16 residues. The ends lost 3 bases at V and 7 bases at J; junction bases unmatched: 9. Per germline, CDR1 MGHDK and CDR2 SYGVNS. For the CDR3, the DNA is TGTGCCAGCAGTGATACGACAGGGGGCGCAGAACAGCCCCAGCATTTT. This sequence encodes CASSDTTGGAEQPQHF.

This chain uses TRBV4-3 with TRBJ2-3; D gene uncertain. The germline V gene encodes CDR1 LGHNA and CDR2 YSLEER. Trimming pared 3 bases from V and 4 bases from J, leaving 17 bases between. The CDR3 length is 16 residues. The CDR3 DNA sequence: TGCGCCAGCAGCCAGGAATCTCCCGTTTCCGCAGATACGCAGTATTTT. Translated, it gives CASSQESPVSADTQYF.

V gene TRBV2 combines with J gene TRBJ1-3; no firm D call. Trimming pared 1 base from V and 5 bases from J, leaving 9 bases between. The CDR3 consists of 14 residues. CDR1 and CDR2 (germline): SNHLY, FYNNEI. This CDR3 is CASSEEGPRNTIYF. The CDR3 region has the DNA TGTGCCAGCAGTGAAGAGGGTCCTCGAAACACCATATATTTT. Full variable domain (missing parts from reference TRBV2 and TRBJ1-3): EPEVTQTPSHQVTQMGQEVILRCVPISNHLYFYWYRQILGQKVEFLVSFYNNEISEKSEIFDDQFSVERPDGSNFTLKIRSTKLEDSAMYFCASSEEGPRNTIYFGEGSWLTVV.

The chain is built from TRBV4-1 and TRBJ1-3, with D possibly being TRBD1 (6 bases). The germline gives CDR1 MGHRA, CDR2 YSYEKL. The V and J ends lost 4 bases and 4 bases respectively, with 14 bases between them. The CDR3 contains 15 residues. The CDR3 here is CASSPGGTQGNTIYF. DNA for the CDR3: TGCGCCAGCAGCCCCGGGGGGACACAAGGAAACACCATATATTTT.

The chain has TRBV10-1 and TRBJ2-2, with 8 positions matching TRBD2. The CDR3 extends over 15 amino acids. Looked up from germline, CDR1 is WNHNN and CDR2 is SYGVQD (reference sequence). Trimming took 1 base from V and 8 from J; bases not matched to a gene: 6. CDR3: CASSEFREGPGELFF. The CDR3 DNA sequence: TGCGCCAGCAGTGAGTTTCGGGAGGGCCCTGGGGAGCTGTTTTTT.

This chain joins TRBV15 and TRBJ2-2; TRBD2 matches 10 bases. This CDR3 is built from 15 residues. Germline V gene lookup returns CDR1 LNHNV and CDR2 YYDKDF (reference sequence). The J segment lost 9 bases and the V segment lost 1 base, leaving 5 bases of the junction unmatched. CDR3: CATSRGASGSRELFF. CDR3 DNA: TGTGCCACCAGCAGAGGGGCTAGCGGGAGTAGGGAGCTGTTTTTT.

The V gene is TRBV5-1, the J gene TRBJ2-1; D remains ambiguous. The CDR3 runs 16 residues. Per the germline V gene, CDR1 is SGHRS and CDR2 is YFSETQ. V was shortened by 3 bases and J by 5 bases, with 18 bases between the two germline ends. The CDR3 DNA reads as TGCGCCAGCAGCTCCACACACCGTTACGACAACAATGAGCAGTTCTTC. Translated: CASSSTHRYDNNEQFF.

The V call is TRBV9, the J call TRBJ1-2, with 11 bases identical to TRBD1. This CDR3 region has 15 residues. CDR1 SGDLS and CDR2 YYNGEE come from the germline V gene. V dropped 4 bases and J dropped 7; count of bases not matched to a gene: 9. In nucleotides, the CDR3 is TGTGCCAGCAGCACTGGGGACAGGGGGGAGGGTGGCTACACCTTC. It encodes CASSTGDRGEGGYTF.

This clone counts as medium-sized (0.01 to 0.1%). This chain connects TRBV30 to TRBJ1-6, with 7 nucleotides matching TRBD1. Germline V lookup: CDR1 GTSNPN, CDR2 SVGIG (reference sequence). The junction had 19 bases not matched to a gene; V was cut back by 7 bases and J by 7 bases. CDR3 length: 17 residues. This CDR3 reads CALPVSTGGQENSPLHF. The DNA of the CDR3 is TGTGCCTTGCCAGTGAGTACGGGAGGACAGGAGAATTCACCCCTCCACTTT.

This clone was recorded once. The genes are TRBV27 and TRBJ2-5, with 7 nucleotides matching TRBD1. This CDR3 comprises 13 residues. Germline CDR1 is MNHEY and CDR2 is SMNVEV (reference sequence). V was clipped by 6 bases and J by 3 bases; unmatched bases: 4. CDR3 residues: CASRRTGEETQYF. The CDR3 DNA sequence: TGTGCCAGCAGACGAACAGGGGAAGAGACCCAGTACTTC.

The CDR3 nucleotides are TGTGCCAGCTCACCACCGGGGAGGGAAGGCGGCACTAATGAAAAACTGTTTTTT. It encodes CASSPPGREGGTNEKLFF. V gene TRBV18 combines with J gene TRBJ1-4; D remains unclear. Trimming took 0 bases from V and 2 from J, leaving 16 bases between them. The CDR3 covers 18 residues. Looked up from germline, CDR1 is KGHSH and CDR2 is LQKENI. Full variable domain (rest looked up from reference TRBV18 and TRBJ1-4): NAGVMQNPRHLVRRRGQEARLRCSPMKGHSHVYWYRQLPEEGLKFMVYLQKENIIDESGMPKERFSAEFPKEGPSILRIQQVVRGDSAAYFCASSPPGREGGTNEKLFFGSGTQLSVL.

This rearrangement joins TRBV7-3 to TRBJ2-5; D may be TRBD1 (6 bases). The CDR3 length is 13 residues. Between the trimmed V and J ends, which lost 5 bases and 5 bases, there was a span of 12 bases. Germline loops: CDR1 SGHTA, CDR2 FQGTGA. The CDR3 sequence: CASSVTGWETQYF. The CDR3 DNA sequence: TGTGCCAGCAGCGTTACAGGGTGGGAGACCCAGTACTTC.

This clone occurred many times. CDR3 bases: TGTGCCAGCAGCCCCGGGAAGAACTATGGCTACACCTTC. Protein sequence: CASSPGKNYGYTF. The genes are TRBV11-2 and TRBJ1-2; D gene uncertain. Germline V CDR1 and CDR2: SGHAT, FQNNGV. CDR3 length: 13 residues. V was shortened by 5 bases and J by 2 bases, with 9 bases between the two germline ends.

The V call is TRBV7-9, the J call TRBJ2-3, with no clear D. V dropped 6 bases and J dropped 2 bases, with 21 bases sitting between them. This CDR3 contains 17 residues. The germline V gene encodes CDR1 SEHNR and CDR2 FQNEAQ (reference sequence). This CDR3 reads CASSRLGVTLATDTQYF. The CDR3 DNA sequence: TGTGCCAGCAGTCGCCTGGGTGTGACACTGGCCACAGATACGCAGTATTTT. The full variable domain, rest sourced from reference TRBV7-9 and TRBJ2-3, is DTGVSQNPRHKITKRGQNVTFRCDPISEHNRLYWYRQTLGQGPEFLTYFQNEAQLEKSRLLSDRFSAERPKGSFSTLEIQRTEQGDSAMYLCASSRLGVTLATDTQYFGPGTRLTVL.

On this clone itself: With a much larger clone just one base away, this may be a read error. Different DNA sequences within this sample yield the same CDR3. The rearrangement links TRBV6-6 to TRBJ1-5, with TRBD1 as a possible D gene (5 bases). Germline V lookup: CDR1 MNHNY, CDR2 SVGAGI (reference sequence). V was cut by 7 bases and J by 7 bases, with 17 bases left in between. The CDR3 runs to 14 residues. CDR3 in amino acids: CASTWGGSGQPQHF. CDR3 sequence (DNA): TGTGCCAGCACCTGGGGGGGATCGGGGCAGCCCCAGCATTTT.

The V gene is TRBV5-4, the J gene TRBJ1-2, with TRBD1 identical over 8 bases. The CDR3 covers 13 residues. With 1 base clipped from V and 5 bases from J, the junction kept 1 base outside the gene matches. Germline V gene sequence: CDR1 SGHNT, CDR2 YYREEE (reference sequence). Here the CDR3 reads CASSLRQGYGYTF. CDR3 in DNA: TGTGCCAGCAGCTTGAGACAGGGGTATGGCTACACCTTC. The full variable domain, completed using reference TRBV5-4 and TRBJ1-2, is ETGVTQSPTHLIKTRGQQVTLRCSSQSGHNTVSWYQQALGQGPQFIFQYYREEENGRGNFPPRFSGLQFPNYSSELNVNALELDDSALYLCASSLRQGYGYTFGSGTRLTVV.

The rearrangement joins TRBV10-3 to TRBJ2-1; 7 bases agree with TRBD2. The CDR3 extends over 15 amino acids. The junction had 9 bases not matched to a gene; V was cut back by 7 bases and J by 3 bases. CDR1 and CDR2 (germline): ENHRY, SYGVKD. The chain's CDR3 is CAITLGGGGYNEQFF. The CDR3 bases are TGTGCCATCACCCTGGGCGGGGGAGGCTACAATGAGCAGTTCTTC.

This rearrangement joins TRBV6-6 to TRBJ2-7; tentative D call: TRBD2 (5 bases). CDR3 length: 13 residues. Germline CDR1 reads MNHNY; CDR2 reads SVGAGI (reference sequence). V shed 6 bases and J shed 2 bases, with 11 bases lying between them. CDR3 region: CASRSGKPYEQYF. The CDR3 DNA sequence: TGTGCCAGCAGAAGCGGCAAGCCCTACGAGCAGTACTTC.

Regarding this clone: The junction does not match germline at one end; this may be a read error. This chain links TRBV6-5 with TRBJ2-7, with a possible D match to TRBD1 (5 bases). The germline V gene has CDR1 MNHEY and CDR2 SVGAGI. There are 14 residues in the CDR3. CDR3 amino acids: CASSYSQGSDEQYF. CDR3 nucleotide sequence: TGTGCCAGCAGTTACTCGCAGGGCTCCGACGAGCAGTACTTC.

The CDR3 DNA sequence: TGTGCCAGCCCCAAGATCCTAGCGGGGGGGGGAGAGACAGATACGCAGTATTTT. This translates into CASPKILAGGGETDTQYF. The V call is TRBV21-1, the J call TRBJ2-3; the table assigns TRBD2, which was not confirmed against the DNA. TRBV21-1 is reported as a pseudogene. The CDR3 spans 18 residues.

The rearrangement uses TRBV9 and TRBJ1-5, with D unclear. V lost 0 bases to trimming and J lost 0 bases, with 4 bases between them. CDR1 SGDLS and CDR2 YYNGEE come from the germline V gene. The CDR3 loop spans 14 amino acids. The CDR3 DNA sequence: TGTGCCAGCAGCGTAGGACATAGCAATCAGCCCCAGCATTTT. Its translation is CASSVGHSNQPQHF.

This rearrangement joins TRBV15 to TRBJ1-4; no clear D. There are 14 residues in the CDR3. V was cut by 9 bases and J by 6 bases, with 17 bases left in between. Germline CDR1 and CDR2: LNHNV and YYDKDF (reference sequence). The CDR3 protein is CATGPLDLDEKLFF. In nucleotides, the CDR3 is TGTGCCACAGGACCTTTGGACCTGGATGAAAAACTGTTTTTT.

The V gene is TRBV4-2, the J gene TRBJ2-6; 11 positions agree with TRBD1. After removal of 4 bases from V and 0 bases from J, the junction contained 5 bases not matched to a gene. From germline, CDR1 is LGHNA and CDR2 YNFKEQ. The CDR3 consists of 18 residues. DNA for the CDR3: TGTGCCAGCAGCCCAGGACAGGGGGCCAGCTCTGGGGCCAACGTCCTGACTTTC. This sequence encodes CASSPGQGASSGANVLTF.

This clone was detected once. CDR3 nucleotide sequence: TGCAGCGTTGCTACCGGGACAGGGACCAAAAACATTCAGTACTTC. Translated, it gives CSVATGTGTKNIQYF. The chain carries TRBV29-1 and TRBJ2-4; 9 nucleotides line up with TRBD1. Germline CDR1 SQVTM, CDR2 ANQGSEA. Losses at the gene ends were 4 bases for V and 2 bases for J; bases not matched to a gene: 6. The CDR3 sequence is 15 residues long. The full variable domain, completed using reference TRBV29-1 and TRBJ2-4, is SAVISQKPSRDICQRGTSLTIQCQVDSQVTMMFWYRQQPGQSLTLIATANQGSEATYESGFVIDKFPISRPNLTFSTLTVSNMSPEDSSIYLCSVATGTGTKNIQYFGAGTRLSVL.

The rearrangement uses TRBV5-1 and TRBJ2-7; D is possibly TRBD1 (6 bases). Germline lookup yields CDR1 SGHRS and CDR2 YFSETQ. The CDR3 is 15 amino acids. V was trimmed by 1 base and J by 0 bases, leaving 11 bases between them. The CDR3 sequence: CASSLSGASSYEQYF. In DNA form, the CDR3 reads TGCGCCAGCAGCTTGTCAGGGGCGAGCTCCTACGAGCAGTACTTC.

This clone appeared a single time. CDR3 DNA sequence: TGCAGCGTGGGGGGACAGGGGGCGACCTACGAGCAGTACTTC. As protein: CSVGGQGATYEQYF. The V and J genes are TRBV29-1 and TRBJ2-7; 12 bases are shared with TRBD1. CDR3 size: 14 residues. V lost 6 bases and J lost 2; bases outside the gene matches: 5. Per germline, CDR1 SQVTM and CDR2 ANQGSEA.

The rearrangement uses TRBV9 and TRBJ1-1; D not certain. Germline values: CDR1 SGDLS, CDR2 YYNGEE. This CDR3 is 15 amino acids long. V lost 4 bases, J lost 5 bases, and 18 bases lay in between. The CDR3 DNA reads as TGTGCCAGCAGCCCCAGGCCGGTGGATAGAACTGAAGCTTTCTTT. This translates into CASSPRPVDRTEAFF.

The J gene is TRBJ2-2, the V gene TRBV11-3; possible D gene TRBD1, 6 bases. The CDR3 runs 14 residues. The germline V and J ends were trimmed by 5 bases and 1 base, with 8 bases remaining between them. CDR1 is SGHNT and CDR2 is YENEEA in the germline V gene. The DNA for the CDR3 is TGTGCCAGCAGCCCACAGGGGAACACCGGGGAGCTGTTTTTT. This codes for CASSPQGNTGELFF.

The V call is TRBV6-5, the J call TRBJ1-6, with D tentatively TRBD1 (6 bases). This CDR3 is 14 amino acids long. Germline values: CDR1 MNHEY, CDR2 SVGAGI. Trimming cost V 5 bases and J 10 bases, with 15 bases left between them. The CDR3 coding sequence is TGTGCCAGCAGTCTGGAGGGGGTCGGCTCACCCCTCCACTTT. This sequence encodes CASSLEGVGSPLHF.